Listed here is a single T cell receptor beta chain. The antigen is undetermined. The data stem from a study of blood T cells in healthy people across ages. Trimming removed 2 bases at V and 0 bases at J, with 18 bases between. Germline V gene sequence: CDR1 MNHEY, CDR2 SVGAGI. The CDR3 is made up of 18 amino acids. General observations from the study: Per-million-T-cell TCR beta diversity fell roughly linearly with age.

Healthy Caucasian individuals from Russia aged roughly 6 to 95 served as donors. Together with a sample-barcoded 5' primer, a J-beta primer mix was included in a second PCR lasting about 6 to 12 cycles. TCRdb redid the calling of the 5' RACE reads with MiXCR, one entry per CDR3 protein. The data show roughly 1,800,000 distinct CDR3 sequences, roughly 50% seen once. The chain couples TRBV6-5 to TRBJ2-3; tentative D call: TRBD1 (6 bases). The source material was blood. This clonotype was sampled from a woman aged 40-49 years in good health. CDR3 sequence reads: CASSYTNRGGPSTDTQYF. The CDR3 DNA sequence: TGTGCCAGCAGTTACACGAACAGAGGGGGACCTAGCACAGATACGCAGTATTTT.